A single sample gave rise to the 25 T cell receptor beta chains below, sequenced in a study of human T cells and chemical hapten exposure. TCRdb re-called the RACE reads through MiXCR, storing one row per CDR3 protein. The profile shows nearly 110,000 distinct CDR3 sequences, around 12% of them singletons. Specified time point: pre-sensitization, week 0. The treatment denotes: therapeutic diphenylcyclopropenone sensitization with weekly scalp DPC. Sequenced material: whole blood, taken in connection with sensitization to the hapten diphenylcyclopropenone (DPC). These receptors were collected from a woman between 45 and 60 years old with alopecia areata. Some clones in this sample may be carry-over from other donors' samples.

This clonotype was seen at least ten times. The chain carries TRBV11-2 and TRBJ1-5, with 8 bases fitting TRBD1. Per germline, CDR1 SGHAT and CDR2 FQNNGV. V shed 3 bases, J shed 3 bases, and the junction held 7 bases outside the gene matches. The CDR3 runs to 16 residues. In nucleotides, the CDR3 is TGTGCCAGCAGCTTGAGGACAGGGACGAACAATCAGCCCCAGCATTTT. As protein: CASSLRTGTNNQPQHF.

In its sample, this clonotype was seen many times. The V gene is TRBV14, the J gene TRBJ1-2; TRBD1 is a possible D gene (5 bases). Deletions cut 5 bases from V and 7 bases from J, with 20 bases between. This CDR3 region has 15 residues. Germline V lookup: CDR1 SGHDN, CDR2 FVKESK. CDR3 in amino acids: CASSFQEGVYGGYTF. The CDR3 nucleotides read TGTGCCAGCAGCTTCCAAGAAGGGGTTTACGGTGGCTACACCTTC.

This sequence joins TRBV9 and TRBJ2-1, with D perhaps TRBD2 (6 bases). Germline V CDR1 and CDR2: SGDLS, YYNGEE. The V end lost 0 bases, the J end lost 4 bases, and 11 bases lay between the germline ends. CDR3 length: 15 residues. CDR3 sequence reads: CASSVGGTSYNEQFF. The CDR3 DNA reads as TGTGCCAGCAGCGTAGGCGGGACTTCGTACAATGAGCAGTTCTTC. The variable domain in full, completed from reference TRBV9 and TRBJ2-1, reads DSGVTQTPKHLITATGQRVTLRCSPRSGDLSVYWYQQSLDQGLQFLIQYYNGEERAKGNILERFSAQQFPDLHSELNLSSLELGDSALYFCASSVGGTSYNEQFFGPGTRLTVL.

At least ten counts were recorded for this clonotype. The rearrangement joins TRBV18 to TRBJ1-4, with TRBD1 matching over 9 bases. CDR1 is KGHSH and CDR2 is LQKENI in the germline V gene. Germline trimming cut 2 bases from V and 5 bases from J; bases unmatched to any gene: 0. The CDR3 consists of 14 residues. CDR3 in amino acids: CASSPGQGNEKLFF. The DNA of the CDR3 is TGTGCCAGCTCACCAGGACAGGGGAATGAAAAACTGTTTTTT.

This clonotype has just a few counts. CDR3 residues: CASSRRDSSTNEKLFF. The DNA of the CDR3 is TGCGCCAGCAGCCGGCGGGACTCCTCGACTAATGAAAAACTGTTTTTT. The rearrangement links TRBV5-1 to TRBJ1-4; the D gene is possibly TRBD1 (5 bases). This CDR3 is 16 amino acids long. Germline V lookup: CDR1 SGHRS, CDR2 YFSETQ. The ends were cut back, 4 bases at V and 2 bases at J, with 15 bases in the middle.

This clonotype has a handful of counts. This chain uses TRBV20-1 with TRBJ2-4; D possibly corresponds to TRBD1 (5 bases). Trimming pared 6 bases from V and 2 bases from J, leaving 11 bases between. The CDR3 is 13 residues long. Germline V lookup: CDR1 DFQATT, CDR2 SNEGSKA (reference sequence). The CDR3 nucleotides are TGCAGTGCGTACAGGTCTACCAAAAACATTCAGTACTTC. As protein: CSAYRSTKNIQYF.

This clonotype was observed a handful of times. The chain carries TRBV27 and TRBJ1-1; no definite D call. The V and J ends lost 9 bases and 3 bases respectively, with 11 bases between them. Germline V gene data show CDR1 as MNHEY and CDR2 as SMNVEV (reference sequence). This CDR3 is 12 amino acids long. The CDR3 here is CASWRQYTEAFF. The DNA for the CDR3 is TGTGCCAGTTGGAGGCAGTACACTGAAGCTTTCTTT.

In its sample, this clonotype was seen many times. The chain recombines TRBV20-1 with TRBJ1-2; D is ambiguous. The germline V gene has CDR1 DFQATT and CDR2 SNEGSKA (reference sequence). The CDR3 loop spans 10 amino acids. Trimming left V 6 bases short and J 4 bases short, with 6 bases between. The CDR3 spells CSAQVYGYTF. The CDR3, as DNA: TGCAGTGCCCAAGTCTATGGCTACACCTTC.

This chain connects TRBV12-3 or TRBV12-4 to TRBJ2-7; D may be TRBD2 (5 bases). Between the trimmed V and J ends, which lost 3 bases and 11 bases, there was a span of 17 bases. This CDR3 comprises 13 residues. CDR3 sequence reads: CASSLAAARIEYF. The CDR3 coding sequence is TGTGCCAGCAGTTTGGCAGCGGCTCGGATCGAGTACTTC.

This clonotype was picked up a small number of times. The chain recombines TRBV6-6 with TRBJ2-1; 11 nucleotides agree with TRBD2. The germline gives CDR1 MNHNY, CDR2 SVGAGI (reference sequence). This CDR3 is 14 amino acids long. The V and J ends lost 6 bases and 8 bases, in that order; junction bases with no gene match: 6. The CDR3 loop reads CASRLAGGNDEQFF. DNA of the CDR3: TGTGCCAGCAGGCTAGCGGGAGGAAACGATGAGCAGTTCTTC.

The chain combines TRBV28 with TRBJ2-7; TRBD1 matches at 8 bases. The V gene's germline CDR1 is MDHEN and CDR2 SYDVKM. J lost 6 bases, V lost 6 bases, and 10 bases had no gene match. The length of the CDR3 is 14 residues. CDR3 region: CASSPGRGPLEQYF. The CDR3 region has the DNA TGTGCCAGCAGCCCGGGCAGGGGGCCCCTCGAGCAGTACTTC.

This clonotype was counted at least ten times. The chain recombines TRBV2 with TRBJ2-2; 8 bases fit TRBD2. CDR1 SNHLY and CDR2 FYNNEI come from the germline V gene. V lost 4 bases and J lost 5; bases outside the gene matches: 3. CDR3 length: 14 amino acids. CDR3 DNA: TGTGCCAGCAGTGGCGGGGGGAGGACCGGGGAGCTGTTTTTT. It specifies CASSGGGRTGELFF. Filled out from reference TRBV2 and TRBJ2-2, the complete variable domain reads EPEVTQTPSHQVTQMGQEVILRCVPISNHLYFYWYRQILGQKVEFLVSFYNNEISEKSEIFDDQFSVERPDGSNFTLKIRSTKLEDSAMYFCASSGGGRTGELFFGEGSRLTVL.

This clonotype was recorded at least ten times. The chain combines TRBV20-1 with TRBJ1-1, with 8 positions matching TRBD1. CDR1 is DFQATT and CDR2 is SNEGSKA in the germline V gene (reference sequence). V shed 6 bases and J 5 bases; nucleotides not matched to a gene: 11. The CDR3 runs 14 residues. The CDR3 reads CSATAGGANTEAFF. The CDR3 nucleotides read TGCAGTGCCACCGCAGGGGGCGCGAATACTGAAGCTTTCTTT.

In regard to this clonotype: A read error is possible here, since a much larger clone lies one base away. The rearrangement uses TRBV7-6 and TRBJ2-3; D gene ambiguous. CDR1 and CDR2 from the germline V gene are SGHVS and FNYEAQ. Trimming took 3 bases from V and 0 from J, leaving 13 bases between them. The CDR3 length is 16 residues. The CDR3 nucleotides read TGTGCCAGCAGCTTGTACGCGGAGACTAGCACAGATACGCAGTATTTT. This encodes CASSLYAETSTDTQYF.

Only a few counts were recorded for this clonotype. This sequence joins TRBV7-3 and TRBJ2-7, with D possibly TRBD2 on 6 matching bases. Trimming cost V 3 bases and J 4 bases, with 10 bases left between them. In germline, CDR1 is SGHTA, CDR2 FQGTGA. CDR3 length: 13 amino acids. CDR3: CASSFAGNYEQYF. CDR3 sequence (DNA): TGTGCCAGCAGCTTTGCGGGGAATTACGAGCAGTACTTC.

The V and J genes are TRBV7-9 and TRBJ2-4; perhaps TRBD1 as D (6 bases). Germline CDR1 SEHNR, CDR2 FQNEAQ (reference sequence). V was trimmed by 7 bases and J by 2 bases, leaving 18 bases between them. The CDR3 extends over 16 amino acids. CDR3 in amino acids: CASTRIDGTPKNIQYF. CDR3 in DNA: TGTGCCAGCACCCGTATTGACGGGACACCCAAAAACATTCAGTACTTC.

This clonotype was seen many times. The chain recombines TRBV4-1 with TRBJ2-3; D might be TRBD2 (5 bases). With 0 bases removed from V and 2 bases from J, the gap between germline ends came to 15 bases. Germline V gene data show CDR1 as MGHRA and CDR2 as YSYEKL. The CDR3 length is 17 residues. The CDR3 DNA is TGCGCCAGCAGCCAAGATTCTCGGGGTTTGGACACAGATACGCAGTATTTT. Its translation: CASSQDSRGLDTDTQYF.

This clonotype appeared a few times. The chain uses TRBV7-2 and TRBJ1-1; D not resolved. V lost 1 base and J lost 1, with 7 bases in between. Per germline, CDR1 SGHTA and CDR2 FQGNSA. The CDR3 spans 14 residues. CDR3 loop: CASSLVTANTEAFF. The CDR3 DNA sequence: TGTGCCAGCAGCTTAGTAACAGCGAACACTGAAGCTTTCTTT.

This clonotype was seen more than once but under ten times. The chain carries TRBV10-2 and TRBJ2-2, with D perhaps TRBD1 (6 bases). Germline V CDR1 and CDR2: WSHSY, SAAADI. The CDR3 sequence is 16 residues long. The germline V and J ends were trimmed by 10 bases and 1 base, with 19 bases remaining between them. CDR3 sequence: CATRKPGHMNTGELFF. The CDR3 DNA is TGCGCCACCAGGAAGCCGGGACATATGAACACCGGGGAGCTGTTTTTT.

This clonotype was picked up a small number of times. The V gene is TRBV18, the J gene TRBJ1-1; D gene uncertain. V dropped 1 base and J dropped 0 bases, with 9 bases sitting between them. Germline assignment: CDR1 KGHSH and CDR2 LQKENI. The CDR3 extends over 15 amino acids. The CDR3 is CASSPQESMNTEAFF. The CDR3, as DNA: TGTGCCAGCTCACCACAGGAGAGCATGAACACTGAAGCTTTCTTT.

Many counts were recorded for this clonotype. In DNA, the CDR3 is TGCAGCGCATACACAGGGGGCGAGCAGTACTTC. It codes for CSAYTGGEQYF. The chain couples TRBV29-1 to TRBJ2-7, with TRBD1 matching 8 bases. This CDR3 region has 11 residues. Trimming cost V 7 bases and J 6 bases; bases outside gene matches: 5. Germline V gene sequence: CDR1 SQVTM, CDR2 ANQGSEA.

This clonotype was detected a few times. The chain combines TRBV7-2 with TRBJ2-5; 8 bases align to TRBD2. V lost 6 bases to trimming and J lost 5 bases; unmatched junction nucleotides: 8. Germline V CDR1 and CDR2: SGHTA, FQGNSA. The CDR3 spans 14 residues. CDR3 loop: CASSPTLAGETQYF. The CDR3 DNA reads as TGTGCCAGCAGTCCTACTCTAGCGGGCGAGACCCAGTACTTC.

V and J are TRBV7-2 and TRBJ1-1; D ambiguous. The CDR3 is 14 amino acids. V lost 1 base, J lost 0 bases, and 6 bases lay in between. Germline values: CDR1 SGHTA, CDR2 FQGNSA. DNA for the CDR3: TGTGCCAGCAGCTTAGTGGGTTTGAACACTGAAGCTTTCTTT. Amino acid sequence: CASSLVGLNTEAFF.

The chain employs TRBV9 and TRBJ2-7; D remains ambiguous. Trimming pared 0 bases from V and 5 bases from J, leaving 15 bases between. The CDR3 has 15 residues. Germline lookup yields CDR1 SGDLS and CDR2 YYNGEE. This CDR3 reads CASSVGGSQVDEQYF. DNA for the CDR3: TGTGCCAGCAGCGTAGGTGGCAGCCAAGTGGACGAGCAGTACTTC. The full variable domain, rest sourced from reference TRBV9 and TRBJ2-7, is DSGVTQTPKHLITATGQRVTLRCSPRSGDLSVYWYQQSLDQGLQFLIQYYNGEERAKGNILERFSAQQFPDLHSELNLSSLELGDSALYFCASSVGGSQVDEQYFGPGTRLTVT.

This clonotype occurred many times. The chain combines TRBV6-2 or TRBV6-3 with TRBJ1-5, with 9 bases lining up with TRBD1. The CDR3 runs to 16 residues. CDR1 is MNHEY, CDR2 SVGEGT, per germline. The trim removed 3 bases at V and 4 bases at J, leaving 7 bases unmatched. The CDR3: CASSYQGTGLNQPQHF. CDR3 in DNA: TGTGCCAGCAGTTATCAGGGGACAGGGCTAAATCAGCCCCAGCATTTT.